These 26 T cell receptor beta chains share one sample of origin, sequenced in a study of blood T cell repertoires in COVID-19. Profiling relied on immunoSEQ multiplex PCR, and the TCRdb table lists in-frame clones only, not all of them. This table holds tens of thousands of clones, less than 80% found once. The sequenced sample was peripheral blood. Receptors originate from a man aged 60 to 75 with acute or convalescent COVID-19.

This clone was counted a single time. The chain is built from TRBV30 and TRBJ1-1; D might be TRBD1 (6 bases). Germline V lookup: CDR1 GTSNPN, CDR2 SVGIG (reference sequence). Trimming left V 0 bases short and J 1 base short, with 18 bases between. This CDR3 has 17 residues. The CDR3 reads CAWSVGGAEGANTEAFF. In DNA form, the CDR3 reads TGTGCCTGGAGTGTTGGGGGGGCAGAAGGAGCGAACACTGAAGCTTTCTTT.

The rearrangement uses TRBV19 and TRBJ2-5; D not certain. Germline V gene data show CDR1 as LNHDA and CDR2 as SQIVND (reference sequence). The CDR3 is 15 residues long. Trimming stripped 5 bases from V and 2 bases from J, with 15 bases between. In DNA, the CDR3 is TGTGCCAGTAGTTCCCTACGAGACATTCAAGAGACCCAGTACTTC. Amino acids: CASSSLRDIQETQYF.

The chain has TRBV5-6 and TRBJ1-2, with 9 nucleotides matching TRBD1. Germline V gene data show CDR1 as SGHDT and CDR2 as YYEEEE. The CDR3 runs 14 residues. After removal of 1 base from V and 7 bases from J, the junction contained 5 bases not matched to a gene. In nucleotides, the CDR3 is TGTGCCAGCAGCTTGCCCGGGACAGGGATTGGCTACACCTTC. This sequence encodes CASSLPGTGIGYTF.

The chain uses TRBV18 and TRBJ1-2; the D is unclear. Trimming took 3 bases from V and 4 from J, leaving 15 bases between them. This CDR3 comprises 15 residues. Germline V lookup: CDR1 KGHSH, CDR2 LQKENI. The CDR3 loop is CASSPGAGVVYGYTF. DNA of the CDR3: TGTGCCAGCTCACCCGGAGCCGGGGTGGTCTATGGCTACACCTTC.

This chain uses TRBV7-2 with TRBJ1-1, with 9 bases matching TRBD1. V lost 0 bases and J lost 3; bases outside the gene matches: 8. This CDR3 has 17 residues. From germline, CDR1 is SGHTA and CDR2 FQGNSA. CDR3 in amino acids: CASSLAPTGGWDTEAFF. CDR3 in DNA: TGTGCCAGCAGCTTAGCCCCCACAGGGGGCTGGGACACTGAAGCTTTCTTT.

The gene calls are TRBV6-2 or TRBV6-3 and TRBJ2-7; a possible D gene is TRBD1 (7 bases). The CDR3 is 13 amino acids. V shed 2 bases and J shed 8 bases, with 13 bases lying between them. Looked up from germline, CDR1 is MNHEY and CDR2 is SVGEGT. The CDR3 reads CASSYRAGGKQYF. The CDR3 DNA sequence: TGTGCCAGCAGTTACAGGGCAGGGGGGAAGCAGTACTTC.

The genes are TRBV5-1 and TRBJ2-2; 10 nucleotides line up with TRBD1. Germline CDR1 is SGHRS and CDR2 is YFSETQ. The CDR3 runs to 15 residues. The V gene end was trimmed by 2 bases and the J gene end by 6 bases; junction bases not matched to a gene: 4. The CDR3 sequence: CASSLGTGVSGELFF. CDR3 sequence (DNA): TGCGCCAGCAGCTTAGGGACAGGGGTTTCCGGGGAGCTGTTTTTT.

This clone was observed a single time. The CDR3 loop is CSVNAPRLAGANEQFF. CDR3 DNA sequence: TGCAGCGTTAATGCCCCTCGGCTAGCGGGAGCGAATGAGCAGTTCTTC. This chain connects TRBV29-1 to TRBJ2-1, with TRBD2 matching 10 bases. The trim removed 5 bases at V and 7 bases at J, leaving 14 bases unmatched. CDR1 and CDR2 (germline): SQVTM, ANQGSEA. The CDR3 is 16 residues long.

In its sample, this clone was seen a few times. CDR3 residues: CSASPRTGAAEQYF. CDR3 in DNA: TGCAGTGCTAGTCCCCGGACAGGGGCGGCCGAGCAGTACTTC. The genes are TRBV20-1 and TRBJ2-7, with 9 bases fitting TRBD1. The CDR3 has 14 amino acids. The germline gives CDR1 DFQATT, CDR2 SNEGSKA (reference sequence). Trimming removed 3 bases from V and 6 bases from J; junction bases left unmatched: 9.

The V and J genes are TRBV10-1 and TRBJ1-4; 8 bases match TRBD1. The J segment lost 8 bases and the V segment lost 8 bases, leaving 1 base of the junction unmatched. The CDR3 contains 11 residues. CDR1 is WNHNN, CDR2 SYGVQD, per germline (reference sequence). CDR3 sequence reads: CASGDREKLFF. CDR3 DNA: TGCGCCAGCGGGGACAGGGAAAAACTGTTTTTT.

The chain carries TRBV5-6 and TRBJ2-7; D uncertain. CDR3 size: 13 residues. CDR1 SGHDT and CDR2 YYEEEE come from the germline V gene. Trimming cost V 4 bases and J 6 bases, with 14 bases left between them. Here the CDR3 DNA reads TGTGCCAGCAGCCTTGGCCGTGAAGTCGAGCAGTACTTC. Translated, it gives CASSLGREVEQYF.

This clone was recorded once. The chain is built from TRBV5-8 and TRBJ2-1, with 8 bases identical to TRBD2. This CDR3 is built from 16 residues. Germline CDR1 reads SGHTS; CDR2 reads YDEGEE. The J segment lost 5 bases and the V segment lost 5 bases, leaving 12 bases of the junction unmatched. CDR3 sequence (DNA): TGTGCCAGCAGTCGACCACTAGCGGATTCTCACAATGAGCAGTTCTTC. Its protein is CASSRPLADSHNEQFF.

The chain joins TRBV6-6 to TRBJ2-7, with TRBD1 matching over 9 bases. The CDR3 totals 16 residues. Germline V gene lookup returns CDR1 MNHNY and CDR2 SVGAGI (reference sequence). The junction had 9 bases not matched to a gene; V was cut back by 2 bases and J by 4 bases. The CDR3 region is CASSYRDTGTGYEQYF. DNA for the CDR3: TGTGCCAGCAGTTACCGCGACACCGGGACAGGGTACGAGCAGTACTTC.

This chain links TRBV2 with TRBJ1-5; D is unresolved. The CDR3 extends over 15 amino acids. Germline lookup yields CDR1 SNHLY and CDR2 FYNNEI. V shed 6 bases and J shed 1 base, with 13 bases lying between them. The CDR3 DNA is TGTGCCAGCAGCGAATATGGCACCAGCAATCAGCCCCAGCATTTT. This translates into CASSEYGTSNQPQHF.

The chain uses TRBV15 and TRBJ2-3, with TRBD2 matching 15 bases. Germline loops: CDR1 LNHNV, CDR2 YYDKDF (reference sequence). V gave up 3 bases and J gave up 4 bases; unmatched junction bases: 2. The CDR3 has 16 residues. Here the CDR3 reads CATSRGLAGGPDTQYF. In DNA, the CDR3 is TGTGCCACCAGCAGGGGACTAGCGGGAGGACCAGATACGCAGTATTTT. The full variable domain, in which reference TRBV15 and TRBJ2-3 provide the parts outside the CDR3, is DAMVIQNPRYQVTQFGKPVTLSCSQTLNHNVMYWYQQKSSQAPKLLFHYYDKDFNNEADTPDNFQSRRPNTSFCFLDIRSPGLGDTAMYLCATSRGLAGGPDTQYFGPGTRLTVL.

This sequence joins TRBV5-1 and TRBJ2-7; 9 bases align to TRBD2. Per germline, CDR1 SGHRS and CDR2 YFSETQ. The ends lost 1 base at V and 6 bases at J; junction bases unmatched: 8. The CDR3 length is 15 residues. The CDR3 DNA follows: TGCGCCAGCAGCTTGACTGGCGGGAGGGCCCCCGAGCAGTACTTC. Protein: CASSLTGGRAPEQYF.

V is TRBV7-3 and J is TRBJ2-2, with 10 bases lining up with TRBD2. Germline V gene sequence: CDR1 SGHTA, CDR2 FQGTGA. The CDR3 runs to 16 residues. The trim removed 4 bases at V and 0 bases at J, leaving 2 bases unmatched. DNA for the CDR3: TGTGCCAGCAGCTACCTAGCGGGGGCGAACACCGGGGAGCTGTTTTTT. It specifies CASSYLAGANTGELFF.

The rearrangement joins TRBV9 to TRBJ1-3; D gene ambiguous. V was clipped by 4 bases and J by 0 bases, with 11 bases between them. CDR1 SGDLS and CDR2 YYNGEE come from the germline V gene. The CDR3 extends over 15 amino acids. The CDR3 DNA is TGTGCCAGCAGCCCCCGACTTAGCTCTGGAAACACCATATATTTT. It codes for CASSPRLSSGNTIYF.

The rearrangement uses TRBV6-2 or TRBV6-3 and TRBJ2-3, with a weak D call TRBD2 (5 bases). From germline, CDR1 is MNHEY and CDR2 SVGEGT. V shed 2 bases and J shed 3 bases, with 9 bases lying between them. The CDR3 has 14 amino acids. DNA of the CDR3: TGTGCCAGCAGTTACCCGGACTCAACAGATACGCAGTATTTT. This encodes CASSYPDSTDTQYF.

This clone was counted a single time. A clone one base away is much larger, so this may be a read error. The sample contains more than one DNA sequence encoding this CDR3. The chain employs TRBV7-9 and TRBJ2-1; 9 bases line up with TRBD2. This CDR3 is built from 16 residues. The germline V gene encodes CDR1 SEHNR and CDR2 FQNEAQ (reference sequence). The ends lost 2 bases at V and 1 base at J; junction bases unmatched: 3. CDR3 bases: TGTGCCAGCAGCTTATGGCTAGCGGGATCCTACAATGAGCAGTTCTTC. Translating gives CASSLWLAGSYNEQFF.

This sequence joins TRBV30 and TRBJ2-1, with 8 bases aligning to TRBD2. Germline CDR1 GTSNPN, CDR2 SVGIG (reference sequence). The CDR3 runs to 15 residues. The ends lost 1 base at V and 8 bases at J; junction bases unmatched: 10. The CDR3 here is CAWSASGSPSDEQFF. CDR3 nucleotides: TGTGCCTGGAGTGCCAGCGGGAGCCCCTCGGATGAGCAGTTCTTC.

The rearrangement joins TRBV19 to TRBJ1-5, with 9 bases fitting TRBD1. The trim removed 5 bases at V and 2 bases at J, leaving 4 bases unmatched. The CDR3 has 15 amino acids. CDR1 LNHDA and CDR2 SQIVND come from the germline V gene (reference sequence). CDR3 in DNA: TGTGCCAGTAGTCCGTGGACAGGGGGCAATCAGCCCCAGCATTTT. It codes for CASSPWTGGNQPQHF.

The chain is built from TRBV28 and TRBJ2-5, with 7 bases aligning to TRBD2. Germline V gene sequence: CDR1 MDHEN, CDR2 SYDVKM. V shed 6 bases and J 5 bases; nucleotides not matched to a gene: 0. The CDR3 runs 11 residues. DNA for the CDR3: TGTGCCAGCAGGGGGGGGGAGACCCAGTACTTC. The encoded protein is CASRGGETQYF.

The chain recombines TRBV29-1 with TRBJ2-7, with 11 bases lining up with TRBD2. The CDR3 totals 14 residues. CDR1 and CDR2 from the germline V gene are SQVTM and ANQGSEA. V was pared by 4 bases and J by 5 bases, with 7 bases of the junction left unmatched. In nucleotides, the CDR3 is TGCAGCGTTGCCCTCGGGACTAGCGGCAACGAGCAGTACTTC. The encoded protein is CSVALGTSGNEQYF.

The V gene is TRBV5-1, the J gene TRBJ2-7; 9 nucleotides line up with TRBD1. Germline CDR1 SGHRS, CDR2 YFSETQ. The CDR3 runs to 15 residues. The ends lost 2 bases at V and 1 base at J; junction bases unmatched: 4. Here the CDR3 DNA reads TGCGCCAGCAGCTTAGGACAGGGGATTTCCTACGAGCAGTACTTC. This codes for CASSLGQGISYEQYF.

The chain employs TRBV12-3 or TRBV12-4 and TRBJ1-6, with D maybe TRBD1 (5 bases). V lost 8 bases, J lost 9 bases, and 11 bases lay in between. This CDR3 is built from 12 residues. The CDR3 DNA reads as TGTGCCAGCTCGGACGGGGGTTCACCCCTCCACTTT. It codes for CASSDGGSPLHF.